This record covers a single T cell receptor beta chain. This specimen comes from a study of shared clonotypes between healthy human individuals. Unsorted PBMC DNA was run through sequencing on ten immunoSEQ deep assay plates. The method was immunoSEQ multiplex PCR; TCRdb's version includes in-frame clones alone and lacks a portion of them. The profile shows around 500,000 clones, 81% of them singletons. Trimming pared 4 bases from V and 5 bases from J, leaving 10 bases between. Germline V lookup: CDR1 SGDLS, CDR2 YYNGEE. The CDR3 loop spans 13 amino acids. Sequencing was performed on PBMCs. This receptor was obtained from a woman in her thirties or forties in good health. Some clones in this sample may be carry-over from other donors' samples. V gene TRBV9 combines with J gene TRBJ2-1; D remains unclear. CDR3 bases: TGTGCCAGCAGCTCAACTCCGGACAATGAGCAGTTCTTC. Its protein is CASSSTPDNEQFF.